The clone carrying this T cell receptor (beta chain) showed up many times. Its antigen is not known. This entry is derived from a study of T-cell memory formation after mild COVID-19. The TCR alpha and TCR beta cDNA libraries, bearing sample barcodes and UMIs, were generated by 5'RACE using constant-segment primers. TCRdb redid the calling of the 5' RACE reads with MiXCR, one entry per CDR3 protein. The sample includes about 150,000 distinct CDR3 sequences, under 7% of them seen just once. Study outcomes and limitations: CD4+ contracting clones were found mainly in CM and EM, and CD8+ ones in EMRA.

The CDR3 loop spans 15 amino acids. The V gene end was trimmed by 6 bases and the J gene end by 1 base; junction bases not matched to a gene: 10. The germline CDR1 and CDR2 sequences are DFQATT and SNEGSKA (reference sequence). The rearrangement links TRBV20-1 to TRBJ2-3; 7 bases match TRBD1. This receptor was identified in an adult woman who had mild COVID-19 (a few samples of this study predate the infection). Cell type and time point are not known. Input material: PBMCs or a T cell subset sorted from them (not recorded which). This CDR3 is CSAAPGTAGTDTQYF. DNA for the CDR3: TGCAGTGCGGCGCCCGGGACAGCGGGCACAGATACGCAGTATTTT.